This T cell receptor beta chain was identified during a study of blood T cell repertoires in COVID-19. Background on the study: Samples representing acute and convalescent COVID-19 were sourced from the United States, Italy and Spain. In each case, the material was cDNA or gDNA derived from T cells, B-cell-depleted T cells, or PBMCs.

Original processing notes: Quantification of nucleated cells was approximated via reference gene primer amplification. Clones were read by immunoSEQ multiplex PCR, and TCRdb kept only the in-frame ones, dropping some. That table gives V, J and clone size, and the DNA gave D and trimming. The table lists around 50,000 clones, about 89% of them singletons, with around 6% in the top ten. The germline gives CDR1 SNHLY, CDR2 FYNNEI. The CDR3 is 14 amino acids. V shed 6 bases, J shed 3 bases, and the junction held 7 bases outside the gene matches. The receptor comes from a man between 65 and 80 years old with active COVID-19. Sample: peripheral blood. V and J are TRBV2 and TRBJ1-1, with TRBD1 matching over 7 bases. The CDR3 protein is CASSENTGDTEAFF. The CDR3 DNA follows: TGTGCCAGCAGCGAAAACACAGGGGACACTGAAGCTTTCTTT.